The 19 T cell receptor beta chains listed next were all sequenced from one sample in a study of Tregs in tolerant kidney transplant recipients. TCRdb keeps only in-frame clones here, not all; method: immunoSEQ multiplex PCR. In the table there are around 77,000 clones, 98% of which are singletons. Source: CD4+ T cells from blood, taken before the transplant. The receptors originated from a human donor who received a combined kidney and bone marrow transplant.

The chain joins TRBV6-5 to TRBJ2-7; D call uncertain. Trimming removed 10 bases at V and 5 bases at J, with 12 bases between. The CDR3 sequence is 11 residues long. The V gene's germline CDR1 is MNHEY and CDR2 SVGAGI. As DNA, the CDR3 is TGTGCCACCCGAAGATTAGACGAGCAGTACTTC. It codes for CATRRLDEQYF.

The V gene is TRBV19, the J gene TRBJ1-2; D is unresolved. The CDR3 consists of 16 residues. Trimming took off 4 bases at V and 7 bases at J, with 22 bases between the two ends. Germline CDR1 LNHDA, CDR2 SQIVND (reference sequence). The CDR3 spells CASSTHLRSEGVGYTF. CDR3 in DNA: TGTGCCAGTAGTACCCACCTTCGGTCCGAGGGAGTTGGCTACACCTTC. Based on the CDR3 plus reference TRBV19 and TRBJ1-2, the full variable domain is DGGITQSPKYLFRKEGQNVTLSCEQNLNHDAMYWYRQDPGQGLRLIYYSQIVNDFQKGDIAEGYSVSREKKESFPLTVTSAQKNPTAFYLCASSTHLRSEGVGYTFGSGTRLTVV.

J is TRBJ1-6 and V is TRBV28, with D possibly TRBD1 on 5 matching bases. The CDR3 runs 12 residues. Germline assignment: CDR1 MDHEN and CDR2 SYDVKM. The V gene lost 9 bases and the J gene lost 10 bases, with 13 bases spanning the gap. The DNA of the CDR3 is TGTGCCAGTACATGGGGCCTATCACCCCTCCACTTT. The encoded protein is CASTWGLSPLHF.

V usage is TRBV10-3 and J usage is TRBJ1-1; D remains unclear. CDR3 length: 12 amino acids. V dropped 4 bases and J dropped 1 base, with 4 bases sitting between them. CDR1 is ENHRY and CDR2 is SYGVKD in the germline V gene. In DNA, the CDR3 is TGTGCCATCAGTGTCAGGAACACTGAAGCTTTCTTT. Amino acids: CAISVRNTEAFF.

This sequence joins TRBV5-1 and TRBJ1-5; TRBD1 agrees at 9 bases. From germline, CDR1 is SGHRS and CDR2 YFSETQ. V was clipped by 4 bases and J by 6 bases; unmatched bases: 8. This CDR3 has 15 residues. The CDR3 DNA follows: TGCGCCAGCAGCGCACAGGGGGCTGCCGGTCAGCCCCAGCATTTT. Translated, it gives CASSAQGAAGQPQHF. Complete variable domain (other parts from reference TRBV5-1 and TRBJ1-5): KAGVTQTPRYLIKTRGQQVTLSCSPISGHRSVSWYQQTPGQGLQFLFEYFSETQRNKGNFPGRFSGRQFSNSRSEMNVSTLELGDSALYLCASSAQGAAGQPQHFGDGTRLSIL.

This chain links TRBV19 with TRBJ2-7; 8 nucleotides line up with TRBD1. Trimming cost V 5 bases and J 1 base; bases outside gene matches: 7. There are 15 residues in the CDR3. In germline, CDR1 is LNHDA, CDR2 SQIVND (reference sequence). CDR3 amino acids: CASSLDRVPSYEQYF. Here the CDR3 DNA reads TGTGCCAGTAGTTTGGACAGGGTCCCGTCCTACGAGCAGTACTTC.

The chain links TRBV4-3 to TRBJ2-7; 14 nucleotides line up with TRBD2. The trim removed 0 bases at V and 2 bases at J, leaving 3 bases unmatched. This CDR3 spans 17 amino acids. The germline gives CDR1 LGHNA, CDR2 YSLEER. The chain's CDR3 is CASSQEAGLAGAYEQYF. CDR3 nucleotide sequence: TGCGCCAGCAGCCAAGAGGCGGGACTAGCGGGGGCCTACGAGCAGTACTTC.

The rearrangement joins TRBV5-1 to TRBJ1-2, with D possibly being TRBD1 (5 bases). V dropped 0 bases and J dropped 2 bases, with 8 bases sitting between them. Germline V gives CDR1 SGHRS, CDR2 YFSETQ. The CDR3 loop spans 14 amino acids. The chain's CDR3 is CASSLVSGNYGYTF. DNA of the CDR3: TGCGCCAGCAGCTTGGTTTCAGGGAACTATGGCTACACCTTC.

The chain has TRBV5-1 and TRBJ1-4; 9 bases are shared with TRBD1. CDR1 and CDR2 (germline): SGHRS, YFSETQ. The V and J ends lost 5 bases and 7 bases, in that order; junction bases with no gene match: 12. This CDR3 comprises 16 residues. The CDR3 protein is CASRSVAGQGGEKLFF. The CDR3 DNA reads TGCGCCAGCAGATCGGTAGCGGGACAGGGTGGTGAAAAACTGTTTTTT.

J is TRBJ2-7 and V is TRBV11-2; 7 nucleotides agree with TRBD1. Unmatched junction bases numbered 11, after V lost 5 bases and J lost 4 bases. Germline loops: CDR1 SGHAT, CDR2 FQNNGV. The CDR3 consists of 15 residues. The CDR3 is CASSASGTEEYEQYF. The CDR3 DNA reads as TGTGCCAGCAGCGCCTCCGGGACAGAAGAATACGAGCAGTACTTC.

For the CDR3, the DNA is TGTGCCAGCAGTGGACCCCTGGCCAGAGGGGAGCAGTTCTTC. Its protein is CASSGPLARGEQFF. The chain couples TRBV6-5 to TRBJ2-1, with D possibly TRBD2 on 5 matching bases. V was pared by 5 bases and J by 10 bases, with 18 bases between. Germline CDR1 and CDR2: MNHEY and SVGAGI. The length of the CDR3 is 14 residues.

The rearrangement links TRBV30 to TRBJ2-3, with D possibly being TRBD2 (7 bases). V lost 2 bases and J lost 6, with 15 bases in between. This CDR3 has 14 residues. Germline V gene sequence: CDR1 GTSNPN, CDR2 SVGIG (reference sequence). The CDR3 reads CAWSRGAGMDTQYF. The CDR3 nucleotides read TGTGCCTGGAGTCGGGGGGCAGGAATGGATACGCAGTATTTT.

This sequence joins TRBV2 and TRBJ2-3, with a tentative D call TRBD2 (5 bases). The V end was cut by 7 bases, the J end by 2 bases, with 16 bases between. Germline assignment: CDR1 SNHLY and CDR2 FYNNEI. This CDR3 comprises 15 residues. The CDR3 loop is CASNSASLNTDTQYF. The CDR3 nucleotides are TGTGCCAGCAATTCGGCTAGCCTGAACACAGATACGCAGTATTTT.

The chain uses TRBV29-1 and TRBJ1-2, with TRBD1 matching 8 bases. CDR3 length: 14 residues. From germline, CDR1 is SQVTM and CDR2 ANQGSEA. J was trimmed by 4 bases and V by 5 bases; bases with no gene match: 9. The CDR3 is CSVPRTGYSYGYTF. The DNA of the CDR3 is TGCAGCGTTCCACGGACAGGGTATAGCTATGGCTACACCTTC.

This sequence joins TRBV18 and TRBJ2-6; tentatively, D is TRBD1 (6 bases). Germline V gives CDR1 KGHSH, CDR2 LQKENI. V shed 3 bases and J shed 0 bases, with 12 bases lying between them. The CDR3 has 17 amino acids. The CDR3, as DNA: TGTGCCAGCTCACCTTGGTTAGGGGGCTCTGGGGCCAACGTCCTGACTTTC. As protein: CASSPWLGGSGANVLTF.

This clone was seen more than once but under ten times. The gene calls are TRBV7-2 and TRBJ2-7, with TRBD1 matching 9 bases. V was clipped by 5 bases and J by 4 bases; unmatched bases: 6. This CDR3 has 14 amino acids. Germline V gives CDR1 SGHTA, CDR2 FQGNSA. The CDR3 protein is CASSHPGQGYEQYF. The DNA for the CDR3 is TGTGCCAGCAGCCACCCAGGACAGGGGTACGAGCAGTACTTC.

The CDR3 nucleotides are TGTGCCAGCAGCATCACAGGGGGCTTGGGGGAACTGTTTTTT. It is translated as CASSITGGLGELFF. This sequence joins TRBV7-2 and TRBJ1-4, with 9 bases identical to TRBD1. Trimming removed 5 bases from V and 12 bases from J; junction bases left unmatched: 10. Germline loops: CDR1 SGHTA, CDR2 FQGNSA. The CDR3 is 14 amino acids. Together with reference TRBV7-2 and TRBJ1-4, the CDR3 gives the full variable domain: GAGVSQSPSNKVTEKGKDVELRCDPISGHTALYWYRQSLGQGLEFLIYFQGNSAPDKSGLPSDRFSAERTGGSVSTLTIQRTQQEDSAVYLCASSITGGLGELFFGSGTQLSVL.

The CDR3 DNA follows: TGTGCCAGCAGCCAACTCGACACCACCTACGAGCAGTACTTC. It encodes CASSQLDTTYEQYF. The gene calls are TRBV4-2 and TRBJ2-7; D gene unclear. Trimming removed 2 bases from V and 2 bases from J, with 10 bases in between. The CDR3 runs 14 residues. Germline CDR1 and CDR2: LGHNA and YNFKEQ.

The rearrangement links TRBV11-3 to TRBJ2-1, with TRBD2 identical over 10 bases. With V trimmed by 4 bases and J by 5 bases, 8 bases remained unmatched. Germline V CDR1 and CDR2: SGHNT, YENEEA. The CDR3 length is 16 residues. The CDR3 DNA reads TGTGCCAGCAGCTCTTCGGGGGGACTAGCGAACAATGAGCAGTTCTTC. Residues: CASSSSGGLANNEQFF.